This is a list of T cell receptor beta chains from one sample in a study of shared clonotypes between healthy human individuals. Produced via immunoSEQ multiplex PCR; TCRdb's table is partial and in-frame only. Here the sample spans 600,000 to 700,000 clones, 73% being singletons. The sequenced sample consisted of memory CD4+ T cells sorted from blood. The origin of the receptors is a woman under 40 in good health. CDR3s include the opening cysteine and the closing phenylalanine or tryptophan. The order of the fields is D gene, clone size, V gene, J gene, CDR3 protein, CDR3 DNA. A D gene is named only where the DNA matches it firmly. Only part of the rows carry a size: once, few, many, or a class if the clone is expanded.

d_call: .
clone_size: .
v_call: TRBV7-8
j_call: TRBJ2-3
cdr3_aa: CASSLGFPDWATDTQYF
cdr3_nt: TGTGCCAGCAGCTTAGGCTTCCCCGACTGGGCCACAGATACGCAGTATTTT

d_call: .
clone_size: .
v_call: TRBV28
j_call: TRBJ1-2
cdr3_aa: CASSLGIFGNYGYTF
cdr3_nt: TGTGCCAGCAGTTTAGGCATTTTCGGTAACTATGGCTACACCTTC

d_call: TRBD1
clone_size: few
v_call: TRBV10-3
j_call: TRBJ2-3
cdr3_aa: CAISPGQGAGADTQYF
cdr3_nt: TGTGCCATCAGCCCGGGACAGGGGGCTGGTGCAGATACGCAGTATTTT

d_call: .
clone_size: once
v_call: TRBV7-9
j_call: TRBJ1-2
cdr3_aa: CASSLLGSDGYTF
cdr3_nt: TGTGCCAGCAGCTTGTTAGGGAGTGATGGCTACACCTTC

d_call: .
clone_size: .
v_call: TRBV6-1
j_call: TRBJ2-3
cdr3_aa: CASSEGIAGSDTQYF
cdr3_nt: TGTGCCAGCAGTGAAGGGATAGCAGGATCAGATACGCAGTATTTT

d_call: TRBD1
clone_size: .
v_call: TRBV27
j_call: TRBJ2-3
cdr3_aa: CASSSARGGALADTQYF
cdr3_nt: TGTGCCAGCAGTAGCGCTCGAGGGGGCGCGCTGGCAGATACGCAGTATTTT

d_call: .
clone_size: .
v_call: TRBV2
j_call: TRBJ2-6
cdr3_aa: CASRGTGNLAGANVLTF
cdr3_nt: TGTGCCAGCAGAGGTACAGGGAACCTAGCTGGGGCCAACGTCCTGACTTTC

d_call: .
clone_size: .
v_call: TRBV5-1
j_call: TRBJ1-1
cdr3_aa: CASSRGTVGTEAFF
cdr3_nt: TGCGCCAGCAGCAGGGGGACCGTTGGGACTGAAGCTTTCTTT

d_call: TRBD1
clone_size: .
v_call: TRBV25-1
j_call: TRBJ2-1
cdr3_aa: CASSTRDREGSYNEQFF
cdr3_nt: TGTGCCAGCAGTACCCGGGACAGGGAAGGCTCCTACAATGAGCAGTTCTTC

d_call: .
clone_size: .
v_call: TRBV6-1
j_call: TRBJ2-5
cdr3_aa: CASSDGGIGWETQYF
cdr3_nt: TGTGCCAGCAGTGATGGGGGCATAGGGTGGGAGACCCAGTACTTC

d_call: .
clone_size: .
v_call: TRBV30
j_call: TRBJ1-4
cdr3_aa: CAWCAAFNEKLFF
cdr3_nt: TGTGCCTGGTGTGCAGCTTTTAATGAAAAACTGTTTTTT

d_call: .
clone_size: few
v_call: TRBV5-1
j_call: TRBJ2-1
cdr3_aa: CASRVGESYNEQFF
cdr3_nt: TGCGCCAGCAGGGTGGGGGAGTCCTACAATGAGCAGTTCTTC

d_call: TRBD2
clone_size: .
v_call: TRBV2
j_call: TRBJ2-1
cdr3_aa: CASSERTSWAPTPFDSYNEQFF
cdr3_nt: TGTGCCAGCAGTGAGAGGACTAGCTGGGCCCCCACCCCGTTTGACTCCTACAATGAGCAGTTCTTC